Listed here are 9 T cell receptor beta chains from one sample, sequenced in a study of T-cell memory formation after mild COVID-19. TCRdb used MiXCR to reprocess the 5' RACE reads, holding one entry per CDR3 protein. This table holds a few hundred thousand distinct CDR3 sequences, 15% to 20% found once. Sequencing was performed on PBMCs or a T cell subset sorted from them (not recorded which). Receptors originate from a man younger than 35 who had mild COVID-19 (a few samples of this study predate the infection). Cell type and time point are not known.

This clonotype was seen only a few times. The CDR3 sequence is CASSTSGGAEETQYF. The CDR3 DNA reads as TGCGCCAGCTCGACTAGCGGGGGGGCAGAGGAGACCCAGTACTTC. V gene TRBV5-1 combines with J gene TRBJ2-5; 14 positions agree with TRBD2. CDR3 length: 15 amino acids. The V gene end was trimmed by 7 bases and the J gene end by 5 bases; junction bases not matched to a gene: 7. Germline lookup yields CDR1 SGHRS and CDR2 YFSETQ.

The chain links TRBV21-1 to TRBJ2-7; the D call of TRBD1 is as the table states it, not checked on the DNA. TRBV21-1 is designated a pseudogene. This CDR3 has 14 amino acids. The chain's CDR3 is CASSSRRRPPKQYF. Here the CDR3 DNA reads TGTGCCAGCAGCTCCCGACGGCGGCCCCCGAAGCAGTACTTC.

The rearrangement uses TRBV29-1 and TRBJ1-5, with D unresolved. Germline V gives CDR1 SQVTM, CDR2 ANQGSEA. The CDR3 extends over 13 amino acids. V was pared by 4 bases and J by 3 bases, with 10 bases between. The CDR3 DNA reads TGCAGCGTTGTTTCGGGGATCAATCAGCCCCAGCATTTT. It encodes CSVVSGINQPQHF.

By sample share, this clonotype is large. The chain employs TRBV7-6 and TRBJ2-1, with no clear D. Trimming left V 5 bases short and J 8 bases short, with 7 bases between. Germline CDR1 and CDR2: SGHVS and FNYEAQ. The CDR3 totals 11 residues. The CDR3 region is CASSPGYEQFF. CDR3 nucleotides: TGTGCCAGCAGCCCTGGGTATGAGCAGTTCTTC.

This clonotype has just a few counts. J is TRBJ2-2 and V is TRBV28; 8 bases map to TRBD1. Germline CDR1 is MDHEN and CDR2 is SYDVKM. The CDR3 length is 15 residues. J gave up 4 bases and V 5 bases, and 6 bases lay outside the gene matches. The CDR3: CASSPQGVGTGELFF. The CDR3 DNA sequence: TGTGCCAGCAGTCCACAGGGGGTAGGCACCGGGGAGCTGTTTTTT.

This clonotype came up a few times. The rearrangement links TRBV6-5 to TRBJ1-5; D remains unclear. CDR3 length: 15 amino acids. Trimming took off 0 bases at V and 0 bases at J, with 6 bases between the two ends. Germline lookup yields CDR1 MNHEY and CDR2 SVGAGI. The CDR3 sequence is CASSYSGHSNQPQHF. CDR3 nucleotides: TGTGCCAGCAGTTACTCGGGTCATAGCAATCAGCCCCAGCATTTT.

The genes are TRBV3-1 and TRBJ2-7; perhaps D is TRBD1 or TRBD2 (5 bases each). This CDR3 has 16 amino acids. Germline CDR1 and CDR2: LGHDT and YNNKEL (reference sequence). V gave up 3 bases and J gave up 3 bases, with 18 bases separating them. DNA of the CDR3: TGTGCCAGCAGCCAGAATGATATGGGGGTTGGCTACGAGCAGTACTTC. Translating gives CASSQNDMGVGYEQYF.

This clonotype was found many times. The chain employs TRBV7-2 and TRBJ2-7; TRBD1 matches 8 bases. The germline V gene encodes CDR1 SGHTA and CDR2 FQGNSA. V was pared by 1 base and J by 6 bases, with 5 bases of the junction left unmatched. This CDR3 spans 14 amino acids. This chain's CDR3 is CASSLGTGTGEQYF. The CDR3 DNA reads TGTGCCAGCAGCTTAGGGACAGGGACGGGCGAGCAGTACTTC.

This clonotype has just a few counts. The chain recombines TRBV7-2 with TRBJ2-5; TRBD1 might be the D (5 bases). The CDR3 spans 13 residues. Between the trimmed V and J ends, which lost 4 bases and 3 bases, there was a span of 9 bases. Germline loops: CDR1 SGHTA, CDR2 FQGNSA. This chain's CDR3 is CASSSWGKETQYF. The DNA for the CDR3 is TGTGCCAGCAGCTCATGGGGCAAAGAGACCCAGTACTTC.